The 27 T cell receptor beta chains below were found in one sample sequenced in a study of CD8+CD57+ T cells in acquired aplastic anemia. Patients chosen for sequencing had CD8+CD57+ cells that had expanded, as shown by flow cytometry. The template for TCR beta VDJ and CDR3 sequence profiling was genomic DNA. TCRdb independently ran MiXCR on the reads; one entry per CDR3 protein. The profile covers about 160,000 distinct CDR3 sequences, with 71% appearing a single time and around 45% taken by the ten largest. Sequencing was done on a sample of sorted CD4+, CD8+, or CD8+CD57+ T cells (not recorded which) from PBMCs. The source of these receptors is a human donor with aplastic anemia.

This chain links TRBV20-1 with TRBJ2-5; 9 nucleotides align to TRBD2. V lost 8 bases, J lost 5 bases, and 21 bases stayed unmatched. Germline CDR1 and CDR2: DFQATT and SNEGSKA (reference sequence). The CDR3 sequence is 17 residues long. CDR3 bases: TGCAGTCCGTGGGAGACTAGCGGAGAGGAACTCACGGAGACCCAGTACTTC. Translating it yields CSPWETSGEELTETQYF.

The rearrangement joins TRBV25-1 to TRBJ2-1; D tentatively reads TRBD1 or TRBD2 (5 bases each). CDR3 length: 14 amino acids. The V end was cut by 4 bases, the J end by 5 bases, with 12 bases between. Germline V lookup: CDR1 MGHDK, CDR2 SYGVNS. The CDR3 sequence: CASSASGTHNEQFF. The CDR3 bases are TGTGCCAGCAGTGCCTCGGGGACCCACAATGAGCAGTTCTTC. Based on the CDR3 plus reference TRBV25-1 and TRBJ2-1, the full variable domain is EADIYQTPRYLVIGTGKKITLECSQTMGHDKMYWYQQDPGMELHLIHYSYGVNSTEKGDLSSESTVSRIRTEHFPLTLESARPSHTSQYLCASSASGTHNEQFFGPGTRLTVL.

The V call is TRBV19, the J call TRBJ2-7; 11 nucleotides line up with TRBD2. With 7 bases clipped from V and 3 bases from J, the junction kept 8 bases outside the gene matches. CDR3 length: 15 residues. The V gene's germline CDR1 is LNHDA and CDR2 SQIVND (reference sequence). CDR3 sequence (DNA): TGTGCCAGTACTCCGACTAGCGGGATAATCTACGAGCAGTACTTC. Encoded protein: CASTPTSGIIYEQYF.

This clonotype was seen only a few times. CDR3 residues: CASSVQGQDNSPLHF. The CDR3 DNA reads as TGTGCCAGCAGCGTGCAGGGACAGGATAATTCACCCCTCCACTTT. The chain links TRBV9 to TRBJ1-6; TRBD1 matches at 8 bases. Germline lookup yields CDR1 SGDLS and CDR2 YYNGEE. V lost 2 bases and J lost 5; bases outside the gene matches: 3. The CDR3 runs 15 residues.

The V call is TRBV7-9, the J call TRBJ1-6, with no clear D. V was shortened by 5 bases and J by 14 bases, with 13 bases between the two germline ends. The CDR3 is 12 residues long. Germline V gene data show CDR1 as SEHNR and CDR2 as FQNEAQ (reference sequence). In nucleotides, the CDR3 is TGTGCCAGCAGCCAAGGGCCCCGCTCCCTCCACTTT. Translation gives CASSQGPRSLHF.

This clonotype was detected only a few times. DNA of the CDR3: TGCGCCAGCAGCCCTGGCGGCAGCTACGAGCAGTACTTC. Translation gives CASSPGGSYEQYF. This sequence joins TRBV5-1 and TRBJ2-7; D is undetermined. With 4 bases removed from V and 3 bases from J, the gap between germline ends came to 11 bases. Germline CDR1 is SGHRS and CDR2 is YFSETQ. The CDR3 extends over 13 amino acids.

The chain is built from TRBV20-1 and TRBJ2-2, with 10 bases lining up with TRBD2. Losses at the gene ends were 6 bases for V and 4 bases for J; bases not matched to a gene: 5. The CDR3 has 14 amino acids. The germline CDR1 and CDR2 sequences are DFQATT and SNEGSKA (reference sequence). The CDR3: CSALAGAGTGELFF. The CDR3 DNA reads TGCAGTGCCCTAGCGGGGGCCGGCACCGGGGAGCTGTTTTTT.

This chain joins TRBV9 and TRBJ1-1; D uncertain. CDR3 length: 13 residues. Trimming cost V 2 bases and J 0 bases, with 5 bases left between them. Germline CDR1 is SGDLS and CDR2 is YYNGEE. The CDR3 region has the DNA TGTGCCAGCAGCGTCGACATGAACACTGAAGCTTTCTTT. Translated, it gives CASSVDMNTEAFF.

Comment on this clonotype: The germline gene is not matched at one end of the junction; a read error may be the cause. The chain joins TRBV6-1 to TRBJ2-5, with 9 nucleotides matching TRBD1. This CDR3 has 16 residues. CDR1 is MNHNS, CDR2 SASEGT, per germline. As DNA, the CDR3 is TGTGCCAGCAGTTCCGGGACAGGGCCGAACCAAGAGGCCCAGTACTTC. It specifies CASSSGTGPNQEAQYF.

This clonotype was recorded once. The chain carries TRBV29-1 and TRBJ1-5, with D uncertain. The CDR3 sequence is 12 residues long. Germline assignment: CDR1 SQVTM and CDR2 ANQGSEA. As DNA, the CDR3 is TGCAAACGGACGGTGCGCAATCAGCCCCAGCATTTT. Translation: CKRTVRNQPQHF.

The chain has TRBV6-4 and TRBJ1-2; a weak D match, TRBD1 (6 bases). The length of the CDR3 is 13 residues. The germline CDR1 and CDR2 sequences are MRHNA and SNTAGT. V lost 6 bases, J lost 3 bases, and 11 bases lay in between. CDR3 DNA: TGTGCCAGCAGCCGCTCAGGGGACTATGGCTACACCTTC. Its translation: CASSRSGDYGYTF.

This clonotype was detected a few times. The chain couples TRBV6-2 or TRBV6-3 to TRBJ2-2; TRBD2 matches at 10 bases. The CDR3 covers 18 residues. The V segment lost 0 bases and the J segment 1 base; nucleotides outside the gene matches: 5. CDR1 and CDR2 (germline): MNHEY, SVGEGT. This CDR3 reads CASSYSASGGKNTGELFF. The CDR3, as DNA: TGTGCCAGCAGTTACTCCGCTAGCGGGGGAAAGAACACCGGGGAGCTGTTTTTT.

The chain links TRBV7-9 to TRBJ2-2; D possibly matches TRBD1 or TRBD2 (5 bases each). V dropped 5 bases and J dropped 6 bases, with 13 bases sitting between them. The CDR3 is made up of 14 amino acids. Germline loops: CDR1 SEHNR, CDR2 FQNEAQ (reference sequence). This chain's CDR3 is CASSPGTASGELFF. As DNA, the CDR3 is TGTGCCAGCAGCCCTGGGACGGCTTCCGGGGAGCTGTTTTTT.

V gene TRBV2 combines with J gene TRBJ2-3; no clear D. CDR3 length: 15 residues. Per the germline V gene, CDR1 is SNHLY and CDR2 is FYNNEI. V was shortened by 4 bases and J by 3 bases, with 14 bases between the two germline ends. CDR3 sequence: CASSVSRVSTDTQYF. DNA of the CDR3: TGTGCCAGCAGTGTGTCTCGGGTGTCAACAGATACGCAGTATTTT.

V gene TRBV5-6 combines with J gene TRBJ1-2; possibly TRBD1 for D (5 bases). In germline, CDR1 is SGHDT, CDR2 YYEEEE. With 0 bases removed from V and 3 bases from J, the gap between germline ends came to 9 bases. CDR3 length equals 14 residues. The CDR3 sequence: CASSLADRYYGYTF. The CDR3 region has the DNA TGTGCCAGCAGCTTGGCCGACAGATACTATGGCTACACCTTC.

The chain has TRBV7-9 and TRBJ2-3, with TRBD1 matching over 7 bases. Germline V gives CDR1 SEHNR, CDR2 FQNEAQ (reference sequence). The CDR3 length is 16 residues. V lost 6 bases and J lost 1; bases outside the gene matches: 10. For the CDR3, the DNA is TGTGCCAGCAGTGAAAGCTCCGGGACAGGCACAGATACGCAGTATTTT. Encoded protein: CASSESSGTGTDTQYF.

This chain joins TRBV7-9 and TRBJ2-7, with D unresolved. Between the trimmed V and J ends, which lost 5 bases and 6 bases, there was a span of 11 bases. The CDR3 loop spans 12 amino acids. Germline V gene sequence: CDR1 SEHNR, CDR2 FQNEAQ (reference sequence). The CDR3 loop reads CASSLNMGEQYF. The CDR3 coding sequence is TGTGCCAGCAGCCTAAACATGGGCGAGCAGTACTTC. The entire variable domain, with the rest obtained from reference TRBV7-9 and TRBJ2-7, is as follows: DTGVSQNPRHKITKRGQNVTFRCDPISEHNRLYWYRQTLGQGPEFLTYFQNEAQLEKSRLLSDRFSAERPKGSFSTLEIQRTEQGDSAMYLCASSLNMGEQYFGPGTRLTVT.

The CDR3 spells CAISRGTLNTGELFF. The CDR3 region has the DNA TGTGCCATCAGTAGAGGGACGTTGAACACCGGGGAGCTGTTTTTT. The rearrangement joins TRBV10-3 to TRBJ2-2, with D perhaps assigned TRBD1 or TRBD2 (5 bases each). The CDR3 loop spans 15 amino acids. Trimming left V 5 bases short and J 1 base short, with 11 bases between. Germline V gene sequence: CDR1 ENHRY, CDR2 SYGVKD.

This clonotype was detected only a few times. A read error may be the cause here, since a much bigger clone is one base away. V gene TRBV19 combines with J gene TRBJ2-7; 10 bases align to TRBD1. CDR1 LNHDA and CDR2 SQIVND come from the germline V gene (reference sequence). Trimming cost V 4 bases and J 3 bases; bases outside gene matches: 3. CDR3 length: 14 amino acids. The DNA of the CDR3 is TGTGCCAGTAGTACAGGGACAGGGGACTACGAGCAGTACTTC. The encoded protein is CASSTGTGDYEQYF.

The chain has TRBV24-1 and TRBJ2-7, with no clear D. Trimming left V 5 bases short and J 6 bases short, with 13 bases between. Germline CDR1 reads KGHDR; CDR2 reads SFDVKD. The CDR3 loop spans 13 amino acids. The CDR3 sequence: CATSAALLGEQYF. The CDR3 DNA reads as TGTGCCACCAGTGCTGCCTTGCTGGGCGAGCAGTACTTC.

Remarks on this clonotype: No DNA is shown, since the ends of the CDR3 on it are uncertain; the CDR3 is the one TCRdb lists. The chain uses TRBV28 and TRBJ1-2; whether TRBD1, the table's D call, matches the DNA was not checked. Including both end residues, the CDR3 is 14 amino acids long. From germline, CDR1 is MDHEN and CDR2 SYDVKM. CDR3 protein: CASSLFGAGTENTF.

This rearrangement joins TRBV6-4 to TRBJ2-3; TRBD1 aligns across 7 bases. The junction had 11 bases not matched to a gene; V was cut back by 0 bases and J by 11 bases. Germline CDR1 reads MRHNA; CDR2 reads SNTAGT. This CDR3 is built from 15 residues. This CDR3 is CASSDSGGSYNEQYF. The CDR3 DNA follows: TGTGCCAGCAGTGACTCAGGGGGCTCCTACAATGAGCAGTATTTT.

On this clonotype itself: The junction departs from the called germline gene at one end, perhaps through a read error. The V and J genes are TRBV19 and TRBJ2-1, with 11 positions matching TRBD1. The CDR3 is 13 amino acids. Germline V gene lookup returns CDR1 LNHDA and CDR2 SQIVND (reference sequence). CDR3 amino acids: CASSTSGTGGMLF. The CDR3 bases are TGTGCCAGTAGTACCTCCGGGACAGGGGGTATGCTCTTC.

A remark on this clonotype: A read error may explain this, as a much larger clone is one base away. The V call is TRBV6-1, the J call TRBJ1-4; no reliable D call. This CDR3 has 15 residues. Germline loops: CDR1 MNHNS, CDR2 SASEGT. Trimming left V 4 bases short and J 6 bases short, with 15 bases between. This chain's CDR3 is CASSVEPRVDEKLFF. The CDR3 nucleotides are TGTGCCAGCAGTGTGGAACCCCGAGTCGATGAAAAACTGTTTTTT.

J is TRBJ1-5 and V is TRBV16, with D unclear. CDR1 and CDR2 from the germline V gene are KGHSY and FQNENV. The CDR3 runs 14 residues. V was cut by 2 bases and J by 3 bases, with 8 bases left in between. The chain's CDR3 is CASSQMSANQPQHF. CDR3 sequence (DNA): TGTGCCAGCAGCCAAATGTCGGCCAATCAGCCCCAGCATTTT.

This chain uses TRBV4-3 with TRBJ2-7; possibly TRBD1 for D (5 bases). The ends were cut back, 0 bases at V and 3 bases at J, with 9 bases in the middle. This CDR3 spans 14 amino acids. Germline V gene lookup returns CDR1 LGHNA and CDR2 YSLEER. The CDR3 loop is CASSQDRQSYEQYF. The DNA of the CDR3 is TGCGCCAGCAGCCAAGATCGACAGAGCTACGAGCAGTACTTC.

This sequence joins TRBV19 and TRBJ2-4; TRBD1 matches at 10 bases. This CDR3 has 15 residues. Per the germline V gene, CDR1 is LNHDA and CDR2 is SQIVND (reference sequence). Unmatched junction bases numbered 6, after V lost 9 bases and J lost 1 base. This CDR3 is CASGDRGLAKNIQYF. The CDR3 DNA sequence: TGTGCCAGCGGAGACAGGGGGCTGGCCAAAAACATTCAGTACTTC.